This record concerns one T cell receptor (beta chain) sequence. Its antigen is currently unknown. This record belongs to a study of T cell responses to AZD1222 COVID-19 vaccine. Overall study findings and caveats: It was only after the peak T cell response that any repertoires were sampled. At baseline, seropositivity was found in only a handful of AZD1222 recipients. Epitopes outside B.1.351 and B.1.1.7 mutated regions reportedly drew nearly half of spike TCRs.

The table came from immunoSEQ multiplex PCR; TCRdb's copy has only in-frame clones and leaves some out. The sample consists of fewer than 90,000 clones, over 75% of them appearing once. The material was peripheral blood, obtained 28 days after the second AZD1222 dose. The clonotype comes from an adult who received the AZD1222 COVID-19 vaccine.

In DNA, the CDR3 is TGTGCCAGCAGCTCTCGGACAGGGGGCAACACTGAAGCTTTCTTT. It encodes CASSSRTGGNTEAFF. V usage is TRBV7-6 and J usage is TRBJ1-1; 11 positions match TRBD1. With 4 bases clipped from V and 2 bases from J, the junction kept 3 bases outside the gene matches. Germline CDR1 SGHVS, CDR2 FNYEAQ. The CDR3 contains 15 residues.